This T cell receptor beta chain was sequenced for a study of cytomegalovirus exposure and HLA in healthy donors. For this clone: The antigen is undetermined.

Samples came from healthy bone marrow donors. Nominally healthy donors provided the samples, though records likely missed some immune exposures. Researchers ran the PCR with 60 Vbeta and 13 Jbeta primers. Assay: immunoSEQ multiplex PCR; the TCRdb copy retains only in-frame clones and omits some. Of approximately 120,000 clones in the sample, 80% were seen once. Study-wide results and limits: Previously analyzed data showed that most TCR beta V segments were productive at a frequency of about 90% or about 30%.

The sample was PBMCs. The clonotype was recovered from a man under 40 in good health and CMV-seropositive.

CDR3 sequence reads: CASSPLVVSSYNEQFF. Here the CDR3 DNA reads TGTGCCAGCTCACCATTGGTAGTGAGCTCCTACAATGAGCAGTTCTTC. The V call is TRBV18, the J call TRBJ2-1, with D unclear. The V end lost 2 bases, the J end lost 0 bases, and 11 bases lay between the germline ends. The CDR3 has 16 amino acids. Looked up from germline, CDR1 is KGHSH and CDR2 is LQKENI. The variable domain in full, completed from reference TRBV18 and TRBJ2-1, reads NAGVMQNPRHLVRRRGQEARLRCSPMKGHSHVYWYRQLPEEGLKFMVYLQKENIIDESGMPKERFSAEFPKEGPSILRIQQVVRGDSAAYFCASSPLVVSSYNEQFFGPGTRLTVL.